These T cell receptor beta chains were read from a single sample in a study of T cell responses to AZD1222 COVID-19 vaccine. The protocol was immunoSEQ multiplex PCR, while the TCRdb copy is restricted to in-frame clones and leaves out a portion. Of about 50,000 clones in the sample, approximately 88% are singletons; the top ten hold about 15%. Material: peripheral blood, obtained on day 0 of AZD1222 vaccination. The receptor source for this set is an adult in good health. Each CDR3 is given with its conserved first and last residue. Fields, in order: D gene, clone size, J gene, V gene, CDR3 DNA, CDR3 protein. The D gene is left open where the match is weak. Clone size is stated in some rows and not others, as once, few, many or a class when expanded.

D gene: -; clone size: once; J gene: TRBJ2-3; V gene: TRBV7-9; CDR3 DNA: TGTGCCAGCAGTTACCCAGCAGATACGCAGTATTTT; CDR3 protein: CASSYPADTQYF
D gene: TRBD2; clone size: once; J gene: TRBJ2-7; V gene: TRBV14; CDR3 DNA: TGTGCCAGCAGCCAATGGGGGCTAGCGGGAGGGCACTCCTACGAGCAGTACTTC; CDR3 protein: CASSQWGLAGGHSYEQYF
D gene: TRBD2; clone size: -; J gene: TRBJ2-5; V gene: TRBV5-1; CDR3 DNA: TGCGCCAGCAGCTTTCGGACTAGCGGAGAGGGGGAGACCCAGTACTTC; CDR3 protein: CASSFRTSGEGETQYF
D gene: TRBD1; clone size: -; J gene: TRBJ1-3; V gene: TRBV9; CDR3 DNA: TGTGCCAGCAGCTCCCGACAGGGCTCTGGAAACACCATATATTTT; CDR3 protein: CASSSRQGSGNTIYF
D gene: -; clone size: -; J gene: TRBJ2-7; V gene: TRBV2; CDR3 DNA: TGTGCCAGCAGTGAAGGGAGAGTGCTGTACGAGCAGTACTTC; CDR3 protein: CASSEGRVLYEQYF
D gene: TRBD1; clone size: -; J gene: TRBJ1-4; V gene: TRBV19; CDR3 DNA: TGTGCCACCGCGGACAGGGGGGGCGAAAAACTGTTTTTT; CDR3 protein: CATADRGGEKLFF
D gene: TRBD1; clone size: once; J gene: TRBJ1-1; V gene: TRBV5-1; CDR3 DNA: TGCGCCAGCAGCGTAACAGGGGTCTGGGACACTGAAGCTTTCTTT; CDR3 protein: CASSVTGVWDTEAFF
D gene: -; clone size: -; J gene: TRBJ2-7; V gene: TRBV7-6; CDR3 DNA: TGTGCCAGCAGCTCCGGAGGGCCGGTTTCGGCCTACGAGCAGTACTTC; CDR3 protein: CASSSGGPVSAYEQYF
D gene: TRBD2; clone size: -; J gene: TRBJ2-3; V gene: TRBV2; CDR3 DNA: TGTGCCAGCAGTGAACTCACTAGCGGAAGCACAGATACGCAGTATTTT; CDR3 protein: CASSELTSGSTDTQYF
D gene: TRBD1; clone size: -; J gene: TRBJ1-5; V gene: TRBV19; CDR3 DNA: TGTGCCAGTAGTACCCAGGGACAGGGTTATCAGCCCCAGCATTTT; CDR3 protein: CASSTQGQGYQPQHF
D gene: -; clone size: -; J gene: TRBJ2-1; V gene: TRBV19; CDR3 DNA: TGTGCCAGTAGTATAGGGCCCGCGGGAAATGAGCAGTTCTTC; CDR3 protein: CASSIGPAGNEQFF
D gene: TRBD1; clone size: -; J gene: TRBJ1-2; V gene: TRBV5-6; CDR3 DNA: TGTGCCAGCAGCTTGGTGGGACAGGGCCATGGCTACACCTTC; CDR3 protein: CASSLVGQGHGYTF
D gene: -; clone size: -; J gene: TRBJ2-2; V gene: TRBV11-2; CDR3 DNA: TGTGCCAGCAGCTGGGGCCGGGGGGCCACCGGGGAGCTGTTTTTT; CDR3 protein: CASSWGRGATGELFF
D gene: -; clone size: -; J gene: TRBJ1-1; V gene: TRBV5-5; CDR3 DNA: TGTGCCAGCACCCTCGGGGTGGCGGTAAACACTGAAGCTTTCTTT; CDR3 protein: CASTLGVAVNTEAFF
D gene: TRBD2; clone size: -; J gene: TRBJ2-7; V gene: TRBV12-3/TRBV12-4; CDR3 DNA: TGTGCCAGCAGGCTGACTAGCAACGAGCAGTACTTC; CDR3 protein: CASRLTSNEQYF
D gene: TRBD1; clone size: -; J gene: TRBJ2-7; V gene: TRBV7-9; CDR3 DNA: TGTGCCAGCAGCTTAGATGGGACAGGGGTTGAGCAGTACTTC; CDR3 protein: CASSLDGTGVEQYF
D gene: TRBD1; clone size: -; J gene: TRBJ2-3; V gene: TRBV5-5; CDR3 DNA: TGTGCCAGCAGCTTGGTACATGGAACAGGGGGTAACCGGTATTTT; CDR3 protein: CASSLVHGTGGNRYF
D gene: -; clone size: -; J gene: TRBJ1-5; V gene: TRBV2; CDR3 DNA: TGTGCCAGCAGGGAAGCGGCAGGATTCGGGAGCAATCAGCCCCAGCATTTT; CDR3 protein: CASREAAGFGSNQPQHF
D gene: TRBD1; clone size: -; J gene: TRBJ2-1; V gene: TRBV5-1; CDR3 DNA: TGCGCCAGCAGCTTTACAGGGGGCAAGGACAATGAGCAGTTCTTC; CDR3 protein: CASSFTGGKDNEQFF
D gene: -; clone size: once; J gene: TRBJ1-3; V gene: TRBV2; CDR3 DNA: TGTGCCAGCAGACGGGACGGACAAACTGGAAACACCATATATTTT; CDR3 protein: CASRRDGQTGNTIYF
D gene: TRBD2; clone size: -; J gene: TRBJ2-1; V gene: TRBV7-2; CDR3 DNA: TGTGCCAGCAGGGACACGGGACTAGCTTTCGATGAGCAGTTCTTC; CDR3 protein: CASRDTGLAFDEQFF
D gene: -; clone size: once; J gene: TRBJ2-3; V gene: TRBV5-5; CDR3 DNA: TGTGCCAGCAGCCAAGGACAGCCAGCACCCACAGATACGCAGTATTTT; CDR3 protein: CASSQGQPAPTDTQYF
D gene: TRBD2; clone size: -; J gene: TRBJ2-1; V gene: TRBV11-1; CDR3 DNA: TGTGCCAGCAGCTCCAGACTAGCGGGAGTATTCGATGAGCAGTTCTTC; CDR3 protein: CASSSRLAGVFDEQFF
D gene: -; clone size: -; J gene: TRBJ1-3; V gene: TRBV7-9; CDR3 DNA: TGTGCCAGCAGCTTACAGAACTCTGGAAACACCATATATTTT; CDR3 protein: CASSLQNSGNTIYF
D gene: -; clone size: -; J gene: TRBJ1-1; V gene: TRBV30; CDR3 DNA: TGTGCCTGGAGTCTTACTGGGGGGGACACTGAAGCTTTCTTT; CDR3 protein: CAWSLTGGDTEAFF
D gene: -; clone size: -; J gene: TRBJ2-3; V gene: TRBV19; CDR3 DNA: TGTGCCAGTAGTATGAATTCGGCAGGTGGTAGGGATACGCAGTATTTT; CDR3 protein: CASSMNSAGGRDTQYF
D gene: -; clone size: -; J gene: TRBJ2-1; V gene: TRBV19; CDR3 DNA: TGTGCCAGTAGTATAGATCGAGGTTCGGGCCAGTTCTTC; CDR3 protein: CASSIDRGSGQFF
D gene: -; clone size: -; J gene: TRBJ2-1; V gene: TRBV10-3; CDR3 DNA: TGTGCCATCAGCCCCAGGGCCAACAATGAGCAGTTCTTC; CDR3 protein: CAISPRANNEQFF
D gene: -; clone size: -; J gene: TRBJ2-5; V gene: TRBV28; CDR3 DNA: TGTGCCAGCAGTTTATCAGAGACCCAGTACTTC; CDR3 protein: CASSLSETQYF
D gene: TRBD1; clone size: -; J gene: TRBJ1-1; V gene: TRBV27; CDR3 DNA: TGTGCCAGCAGTCGACAGGGGGCTTGGGGCACTGAAGCTTTCTTT; CDR3 protein: CASSRQGAWGTEAFF
D gene: -; clone size: -; J gene: TRBJ2-1; V gene: TRBV7-2; CDR3 DNA: TGTGCCAGCAGTGCAGAGAGCTCCTACAATGAGCAGTTCTTC; CDR3 protein: CASSAESSYNEQFF
D gene: -; clone size: once; J gene: TRBJ1-6; V gene: TRBV30; CDR3 DNA: TGTGCCTGGAACTCCGGGGCAGGGGTTAATTCACCCCTCCACTTT; CDR3 protein: CAWNSGAGVNSPLHF
D gene: TRBD1; clone size: -; J gene: TRBJ1-4; V gene: TRBV24-1; CDR3 DNA: TGTGCCACCAGTGACGCCGGGACAGATTCAACTAATGAAAAACTGTTTTTT; CDR3 protein: CATSDAGTDSTNEKLFF
D gene: -; clone size: -; J gene: TRBJ1-5; V gene: TRBV2; CDR3 DNA: TGTGCCAGCAGTGATGGCACCGGAGGTAATCAGCCCCAGCATTTT; CDR3 protein: CASSDGTGGNQPQHF
D gene: TRBD1; clone size: few; J gene: TRBJ2-7; V gene: TRBV9; CDR3 DNA: TGTGCCAGCAGCGGACAGGGCTACGAGCAGTACTTC; CDR3 protein: CASSGQGYEQYF
D gene: -; clone size: few; J gene: TRBJ1-5; V gene: TRBV6-4; CDR3 DNA: TGTGCCAGCGACCCCCAGGGAAGGGAGGGTTATAGCAATCAGCCCCAGCATTTT; CDR3 protein: CASDPQGREGYSNQPQHF
D gene: TRBD1; clone size: -; J gene: TRBJ2-1; V gene: TRBV11-3; CDR3 DNA: TGTGCCAGCAGCCCCGGGACAGGGATCTCCTACAATGAGCAGTTCTTC; CDR3 protein: CASSPGTGISYNEQFF
D gene: -; clone size: -; J gene: TRBJ1-2; V gene: TRBV6-5; CDR3 DNA: TGTGCCAGCAGTTATAAGGCAAATAACTATGGCTACACCTTC; CDR3 protein: CASSYKANNYGYTF
D gene: TRBD1; clone size: -; J gene: TRBJ1-2; V gene: TRBV6-1; CDR3 DNA: TGTGCCAGCAGTGAATTACTCTCCGGGACAGGGGGTTCGGGCTACACCTTC; CDR3 protein: CASSELLSGTGGSGYTF